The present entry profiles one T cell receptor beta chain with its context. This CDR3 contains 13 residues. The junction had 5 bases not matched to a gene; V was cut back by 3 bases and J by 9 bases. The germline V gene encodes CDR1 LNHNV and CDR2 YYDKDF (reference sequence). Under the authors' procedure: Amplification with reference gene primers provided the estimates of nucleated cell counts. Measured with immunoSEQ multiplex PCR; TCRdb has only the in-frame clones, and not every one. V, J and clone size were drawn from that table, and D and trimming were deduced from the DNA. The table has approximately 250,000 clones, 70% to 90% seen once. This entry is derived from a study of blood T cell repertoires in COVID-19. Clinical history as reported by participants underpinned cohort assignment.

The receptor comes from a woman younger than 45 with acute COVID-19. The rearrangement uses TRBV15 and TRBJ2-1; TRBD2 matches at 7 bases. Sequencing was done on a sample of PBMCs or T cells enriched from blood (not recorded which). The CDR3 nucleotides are TGTGCCACCAGCAGGGAAGCGGGACCTGAGCAGTTCTTC. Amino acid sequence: CATSREAGPEQFF.